Each of the 18 T cell receptor beta chains below was sequenced from the same sample in a study of memory CD4+ T cells and cytomegalovirus serostatus. The sort gate was single viable CD3+CD4+CD8-CD45RO+ cells for memory CD4+ T cells. Assay: immunoSEQ multiplex PCR; the TCRdb copy retains only in-frame clones and omits some. The data hold fewer than 35,000 clones, with approximately 72% observed a single time. What was sequenced was memory CD4+ T cells from blood. These receptors all stem from an adult in good health and CMV-seronegative.

J is TRBJ2-3 and V is TRBV10-1; 8 bases are shared with TRBD1. The CDR3 is 16 amino acids. CDR1 WNHNN and CDR2 SYGVQD come from the germline V gene (reference sequence). Trimming cost V 2 bases and J 6 bases; bases outside gene matches: 10. The DNA for the CDR3 is TGCGCCAGCAGTGAGGCAGGGGGCGGTGGTTCGGATACGCAGTATTTT. Its translation is CASSEAGGGGSDTQYF.

This clone has a single count. The genes are TRBV29-1 and TRBJ2-7; the match to TRBD2 covers 7 bases. Germline CDR1 SQVTM, CDR2 ANQGSEA. V trimming: 4 bases; J trimming: 0 bases; junction bases outside the gene matches: 6. The CDR3 is made up of 14 amino acids. The CDR3 loop reads CSVVRGGPSYEQYF. The CDR3, as DNA: TGCAGCGTTGTGCGGGGAGGGCCCTCCTACGAGCAGTACTTC.

The rearrangement uses TRBV18 and TRBJ2-7, with 9 positions matching TRBD1. This CDR3 contains 17 residues. The V gene's germline CDR1 is KGHSH and CDR2 LQKENI. The junction had 13 bases not matched to a gene; V was cut back by 1 base and J by 6 bases. The CDR3 sequence: CASSPRGPGTGRFEQYF. CDR3 in DNA: TGTGCCAGCTCACCACGTGGTCCGGGGACAGGGAGGTTCGAGCAGTACTTC.

This chain links TRBV2 with TRBJ2-3, with a possible D match to TRBD2 (5 bases). Germline V gene data show CDR1 as SNHLY and CDR2 as FYNNEI. This CDR3 region has 13 residues. V was trimmed by 6 bases and J by 0 bases, leaving 7 bases between them. The CDR3 spells CASRSGSTDTQYF. Here the CDR3 DNA reads TGTGCCAGCAGAAGCGGAAGCACAGATACGCAGTATTTT.

Concerning this clone: The junction departs from germline at one end; a sequencing error may be responsible. V gene TRBV29-1 combines with J gene TRBJ1-2, with a weak D call TRBD1 (6 bases). In germline, CDR1 is SQVTM, CDR2 ANQGSEA. The CDR3 length is 11 residues. The CDR3: CSVEVGGQSIF. The CDR3 DNA reads as TGCAGCGTTGAAGTCGGGGGACAATCAATCTTC.

The sample holds a few counts of this clone. V gene TRBV2 combines with J gene TRBJ2-7, with D perhaps given as TRBD1 or TRBD2 (5 bases each). With 8 bases removed from V and 7 bases from J, the gap between germline ends came to 18 bases. Germline V lookup: CDR1 SNHLY, CDR2 FYNNEI. This CDR3 spans 13 amino acids. The CDR3 DNA sequence: TGTGCCAGCGGGTCGGGGCCGACGGGAGAGCAGTACTTC. Its translation is CASGSGPTGEQYF.

The rearrangement links TRBV12-5 to TRBJ1-2; possibly TRBD1 for D (5 bases). Trimming stripped 6 bases from V and 13 bases from J, with 21 bases between. The CDR3 totals 13 residues. Per the germline V gene, CDR1 is LGHNT and CDR2 is FRNRAP. As DNA, the CDR3 is TGTGCTAGTGGCCCACTTTTGGGAGGGGTGATCACCTTC. Amino acids: CASGPLLGGVITF.

This chain connects TRBV19 to TRBJ2-7, with unresolved D. V lost 3 bases, J lost 2 bases, and 14 bases lay in between. Looked up from germline, CDR1 is LNHDA and CDR2 is SQIVND (reference sequence). The CDR3 is made up of 15 amino acids. Written as DNA, the CDR3 is TGTGCCAGTAGTATTCAAAAAGGGATAACCTACGAGCAGTACTTC. Amino acid sequence: CASSIQKGITYEQYF.

Written as DNA, the CDR3 is TGTGCCAGCAGCCCTTATGGACAGGCCACGCACTCTGGAAACACCATATATTTT. Its translation: CASSPYGQATHSGNTIYF. The genes are TRBV13 and TRBJ1-3; 7 nucleotides align to TRBD1. The CDR3 has 18 residues. Germline V gives CDR1 PRHDT, CDR2 FYEKMQ (reference sequence). V dropped 5 bases and J dropped 0; count of bases not matched to a gene: 13.

To note about this clone: Compared with germline, one end of the junction differs, possibly owing to a read error. The chain uses TRBV6-1 and TRBJ1-3; D unclear. This CDR3 region has 13 residues. Germline values: CDR1 MNHNS, CDR2 SASEGT. The CDR3 DNA sequence: TGTGCCAGCATAAGGGATTCTGCAAACACCATATATTTT. Translation: CASIRDSANTIYF.

The chain recombines TRBV18 with TRBJ1-5; D is unresolved. Trimming removed 2 bases from V and 5 bases from J, with 7 bases in between. The CDR3 length is 13 residues. CDR1 is KGHSH and CDR2 is LQKENI in the germline V gene. CDR3 in DNA: TGTGCCAGCTCACCAGAGGCGGATCAGCCCCAGCATTTT. Amino acid sequence: CASSPEADQPQHF. The full variable domain, rest sourced from reference TRBV18 and TRBJ1-5, is NAGVMQNPRHLVRRRGQEARLRCSPMKGHSHVYWYRQLPEEGLKFMVYLQKENIIDESGMPKERFSAEFPKEGPSILRIQQVVRGDSAAYFCASSPEADQPQHFGDGTRLSIL.

The chain links TRBV19 to TRBJ2-2; D is perhaps TRBD2 (6 bases). The germline V gene encodes CDR1 LNHDA and CDR2 SQIVND (reference sequence). The CDR3 is made up of 16 amino acids. The ends were cut back, 3 bases at V and 2 bases at J, with 13 bases in the middle. CDR3 residues: CASSILGTYNTGELFF. Written as DNA, the CDR3 is TGTGCCAGTAGTATCCTCGGGACTTATAACACCGGGGAGCTGTTTTTT.

This CDR3 is CASSLRTGGFDTGELFF. CDR3 coding DNA: TGCGCCAGCAGCCTACGGACAGGGGGCTTCGACACCGGGGAGCTGTTTTTT. The V call is TRBV5-1, the J call TRBJ2-2; 11 bases fit TRBD1. The germline gives CDR1 SGHRS, CDR2 YFSETQ. J was trimmed by 3 bases and V by 4 bases; bases with no gene match: 8. The CDR3 runs to 17 residues.

The chain combines TRBV5-4 with TRBJ2-2; no clear D gene. V was pared by 0 bases and J by 5 bases, with 5 bases between. Germline values: CDR1 SGHNT, CDR2 YYREEE (reference sequence). CDR3 length: 13 residues. The CDR3 loop reads CASSLANTGELFF. The CDR3 DNA sequence: TGTGCCAGCAGCTTGGCCAATACCGGGGAGCTGTTTTTT.

This chain connects TRBV9 to TRBJ1-2, with unresolved D. The CDR3 spans 15 residues. The V gene lost 0 bases and the J gene lost 4 bases, with 13 bases spanning the gap. Germline CDR1 reads SGDLS; CDR2 reads YYNGEE. The CDR3 loop is CASSVVIEGSYGYTF. The DNA for the CDR3 is TGTGCCAGCAGCGTAGTAATCGAAGGCTCCTATGGCTACACCTTC.

This sequence joins TRBV29-1 and TRBJ1-2, with TRBD1 identical over 7 bases. V dropped 0 bases and J dropped 3; count of bases not matched to a gene: 16. This CDR3 has 18 residues. Per germline, CDR1 SQVTM and CDR2 ANQGSEA. CDR3 sequence (DNA): TGCAGCGTTGAAGATCTGAGAACCATGAGACAGGGATACTATGGCTACACCTTC. Its translation: CSVEDLRTMRQGYYGYTF.

The V and J genes are TRBV20-1 and TRBJ1-1; D is perhaps TRBD1 (6 bases). V was cut by 5 bases and J by 3 bases, with 7 bases left in between. Looked up from germline, CDR1 is DFQATT and CDR2 is SNEGSKA (reference sequence). This CDR3 contains 11 residues. Here the CDR3 reads CSAGGYTEAFF. CDR3 in DNA: TGCAGTGCTGGGGGCTACACTGAAGCTTTCTTT.

The chain uses TRBV5-8 and TRBJ1-6, with TRBD1 as a possible D gene (5 bases). In germline, CDR1 is SGHTS, CDR2 YDEGEE. This CDR3 region has 14 residues. V was shortened by 3 bases and J by 3 bases, with 7 bases between the two germline ends. CDR3 nucleotide sequence: TGTGCCAGCAGCTGGGGCAGCTATAATTCACCCCTCCACTTT. This gives the protein CASSWGSYNSPLHF.